This T cell receptor beta chain was recorded in a study of identical twins. Study outcomes and limitations: Within cord blood, abundant beta clonotypes carried fewer insertions, but memory repertoires showed no such trend. The study found weaker excess twin sharing in beta out-of-frame sequences.

In TCRdb, the 5' RACE reads were re-called with MiXCR into one record per CDR3 protein. The table records some 730,000 distinct CDR3 sequences, 15% to 20% of them present only once. The V and J ends lost 1 base and 3 bases respectively, with 12 bases between them. This CDR3 spans 15 amino acids. In its sample, this clonotype was seen many times. Its target is not known. These records were also assigned to another study, of T cells expressing NK-cell markers.

Material: PBMCs. This rearrangement joins TRBV12-3 or TRBV12-4 to TRBJ1-1, with D unclear. The origin of this receptor is a woman aged 18-30 years in good health. This CDR3 reads CASSLGGQLDTEAFF. The CDR3 nucleotides read TGTGCCAGCAGTTTAGGGGGTCAGCTGGACACTGAAGCTTTCTTT.